The 17 T cell receptor beta chains given below trace back to one sample, sequenced in a study of spatial heterogeneity in lung cancer. Overall study findings and caveats: Intratumoral expanded alpha and beta TCR counts were found to track tumor mutation counts.

Their cognate antigens are unknown. TCRdb passed the 5' RACE reads through MiXCR, listing each CDR3 protein once. Among some 500 distinct CDR3 sequences listed, around 24% were seen once. Time point noted: sample taken at primary tumor resection. Sequenced material: lung tumor tissue, taken at surgery. The receptors were gathered from a female donor with early-stage non-small cell lung cancer.

The table lists this clonotype with a few counts. In a library made to pick up alpha chains, this beta chain is a stray read with a size that means little. The chain uses TRBV11-3 and TRBJ2-5, with a possible D match to TRBD1 (6 bases). CDR1 is SGHNT, CDR2 YENEEA, per germline. V was shortened by 3 bases and J by 3 bases, with 11 bases between the two germline ends. The CDR3 sequence is 14 residues long. CDR3 sequence (DNA): TGTGCCAGCAGCTTGAATTCAGGGGAAGAGACCCAGTACTTC. Protein sequence: CASSLNSGEETQYF.

By proportion, this clonotype is large. This beta chain came through as a stray read in a library set up for alpha chains, and its size says little. The chain recombines TRBV10-3 with TRBJ2-3; weak D call: TRBD1 (6 bases). The CDR3 totals 14 residues. Trimming removed 6 bases from V and 3 bases from J, with 13 bases in between. Germline CDR1 is ENHRY and CDR2 is SYGVKD. The CDR3 DNA is TGTGCCATCAGGCGTGGGCAGGGGACAGATACGCAGTATTTT. Its translation: CAIRRGQGTDTQYF.

In its sample, this clonotype is large. This beta chain is an unintended read in a library built for alpha chains; its size means little. The chain couples TRBV2 to TRBJ2-6; possibly TRBD2 for D (5 bases). CDR1 is SNHLY, CDR2 FYNNEI, per germline. Trimming cost V 8 bases and J 4 bases, with 12 bases left between them. The CDR3 loop spans 14 amino acids. CDR3 coding DNA: TGTGCCAGCCGAGCCTCGGGAGGGGCCAACGTCCTGACTTTC. Translating it yields CASRASGGANVLTF.

A word on this clonotype: This may come from a read error, since a much larger clone is one base off. This beta chain is a stray sequence in a library constructed for alpha chains; its clone size is not meaningful. The chain is built from TRBV5-4 and TRBJ2-7, with 8 nucleotides matching TRBD1. The germline V gene encodes CDR1 SGHNT and CDR2 YYREEE (reference sequence). This CDR3 region has 14 residues. CDR3 bases: TGTGCCAGCAGCCCGGACAGGGTCTCCTACGAGCTGTACTTC. Translated, it gives CASSPDRVSYELYF.

With regard to this clonotype: The size of this beta chain means little, since it is a stray read in a library made for alpha chains. The rearrangement uses TRBV5-4 and TRBJ2-1, with unresolved D. Trimming took 6 bases from V and 6 from J, leaving 13 bases between them. Germline V gives CDR1 SGHNT, CDR2 YYREEE (reference sequence). This CDR3 comprises 13 residues. CDR3 DNA: TGTGCCAGCACGGATATCAAATTCAATGAGCAGTTCTTC. It specifies CASTDIKFNEQFF.

This clonotype is termed large. This beta chain is off target for a library built for alpha chains, so its abundance means little. The chain links TRBV6-1 to TRBJ2-3, with unresolved D. Looked up from germline, CDR1 is MNHNS and CDR2 is SASEGT. CDR3 length: 13 residues. The ends were cut back, 5 bases at V and 5 bases at J, with 11 bases in the middle. CDR3 loop: CASSLGSGDTQYF. DNA of the CDR3: TGTGCCAGCAGTTTAGGTTCTGGAGATACGCAGTATTTT.

Comments on this clonotype: This beta chain represents an off-target read in a library built for alpha chains; its size is of limited meaning. This chain links TRBV7-9 with TRBJ2-5; D is ambiguous. This CDR3 is built from 12 residues. Per germline, CDR1 SEHNR and CDR2 FQNEAQ (reference sequence). V was clipped by 1 base and J by 9 bases, with 9 bases between them. In DNA form, the CDR3 reads TGTGCCAGCAGCTTAGATCAGCGTGCCCAGTACTTC. Translating gives CASSLDQRAQYF.

Relative to its sample, this clonotype is hyperexpanded. For a library built for alpha chains, this beta chain is a stray read; little rests on its size. The chain employs TRBV27 and TRBJ2-1, with D possibly matching TRBD1 (6 bases). CDR3 length equals 17 residues. Per the germline V gene, CDR1 is MNHEY and CDR2 is SMNVEV (reference sequence). V dropped 4 bases and J dropped 1 base, with 17 bases sitting between them. This CDR3 reads CASSSSQGLASYNEQFF. The DNA for the CDR3 is TGTGCCAGCAGTTCCTCACAGGGTTTGGCATCCTACAATGAGCAGTTCTTC.

This clonotype qualifies as large (0.1 to 1%). A library prepared for alpha chains yielded this beta chain as an off-target read; its size is of little meaning. The V call is TRBV6-5, the J call TRBJ2-7; D may be TRBD1 (6 bases). Deletions cut 7 bases from V and 8 bases from J, with 21 bases between. Germline V gene data show CDR1 as MNHEY and CDR2 as SVGAGI. This CDR3 is built from 14 residues. CDR3: CASTSRQGSSKQYF. CDR3 bases: TGTGCCAGCACCAGCCGGCAGGGGAGTTCCAAGCAGTACTTC.

As regards this clonotype: This beta chain came through as a stray read in a library set up for alpha chains, and its size says little. The chain joins TRBV6-1 to TRBJ2-7; D is uncertain. The CDR3 spans 13 residues. From germline, CDR1 is MNHNS and CDR2 SASEGT. Trimming removed 2 bases at V and 4 bases at J, with 9 bases between. The CDR3 sequence: CASSEKESYEQYF. In DNA form, the CDR3 reads TGTGCCAGCAGTGAAAAGGAGAGTTACGAGCAGTACTTC.

Sample share makes this clonotype large (0.1 to 1%). This beta chain turned up in a library designed for alpha chains; as an off-target read, its abundance says little. This chain connects TRBV27 to TRBJ2-5, with TRBD2 matching over 8 bases. The V gene's germline CDR1 is MNHEY and CDR2 SMNVEV (reference sequence). The V and J ends lost 0 bases and 5 bases, in that order; junction bases with no gene match: 5. CDR3 length: 15 residues. The chain's CDR3 is CASSLSGGVVETQYF. The CDR3 region has the DNA TGTGCCAGCAGTTTATCCGGGGGGGTCGTGGAGACCCAGTACTTC.

This clonotype was seen only a few times. In a library made to pick up alpha chains, this beta chain is a stray read with a size that means little. This chain links TRBV28 with TRBJ2-7; 7 bases line up with TRBD1. The CDR3 is made up of 13 amino acids. Germline CDR1 MDHEN, CDR2 SYDVKM. Trimming took 8 bases from V and 2 from J; bases not matched to a gene: 6. CDR3 in DNA: TGTGCCAGCTTTGGGACAGAGACCTACGAGCAGTACTTC. Encoded protein: CASFGTETYEQYF.

Of note for this clonotype: As an off-target read in a library built for alpha chains, this beta chain has a frequency of little significance. J is TRBJ2-7 and V is TRBV20-1; D possibly corresponds to TRBD2 (6 bases). The ends were cut back, 6 bases at V and 2 bases at J, with 8 bases in the middle. Germline-derived CDR1 and CDR2 are DFQATT and SNEGSKA (reference sequence). This CDR3 is built from 11 residues. In nucleotides, the CDR3 is TGCAGTGCCCGGACTACCTACGAGCAGTACTTC. Translating it yields CSARTTYEQYF.

To note about this clonotype: The library was prepared for alpha chains; this beta chain is a stray read, so its frequency means little. CDR3 nucleotides: TGTGCCAGCAGTTATTCGCGGAGTGGTGAGACCCAGTACTTC. Its translation: CASSYSRSGETQYF. V and J are TRBV6-5 and TRBJ2-5; D is unresolved. The CDR3 contains 14 residues. The V gene's germline CDR1 is MNHEY and CDR2 SVGAGI. Deletions cut 3 bases from V and 5 bases from J, with 13 bases between.

About this clonotype: This beta chain lies outside the target of a library built for alpha chains; its clone size means little. CDR3 sequence: CSVDINEQFF. The CDR3 region has the DNA TGCAGCGTTGATATCAATGAGCAGTTCTTC. This chain joins TRBV29-1 and TRBJ2-1; D not resolved. Germline CDR1 is SQVTM and CDR2 is ANQGSEA. V was trimmed by 3 bases and J by 6 bases, leaving 3 bases between them. The CDR3 extends over 10 amino acids.

A note on this clonotype: This beta chain appears as a stray read in a library generated for alpha chains; its size is not informative. V gene TRBV28 combines with J gene TRBJ1-1; possible D gene TRBD1, 5 bases. Germline V gene lookup returns CDR1 MDHEN and CDR2 SYDVKM. This CDR3 spans 14 amino acids. V lost 5 bases, J lost 5 bases, and 15 bases lay in between. The CDR3: CASSPRGARTEAFF. The CDR3 DNA reads TGTGCCAGCAGTCCTCGCGGGGCGCGAACTGAAGCTTTCTTT.

Notes on this clonotype: This beta chain represents an off-target read in a library built for alpha chains; its size is of limited meaning. Here the CDR3 reads CASSQDISTDTQYF. The CDR3 DNA reads as TGTGCCAGCAGCCAGGACATTAGCACAGATACGCAGTATTTT. The V call is TRBV7-2, the J call TRBJ2-3; maybe TRBD1 (5 bases). This CDR3 has 14 residues. The germline V gene has CDR1 SGHTA and CDR2 FQGNSA. Between the trimmed V and J ends, which lost 5 bases and 0 bases, there was a span of 9 bases.